Below, 22 T cell receptor beta chains from the same sample are listed, as sequenced in a study of CD8 T cells in Susac syndrome. cDNA came from roughly 0.47 to 1 ug RNA primed by random hexamers. TCRdb reanalysed the immunoSEQ multiplex PCR reads using MiXCR and keeps one entry per CDR3 protein. The repertoire holds around 130,000 distinct CDR3 sequences, with under 95% as singletons. Material: CD8+ T cells from PBMCs. The receptor set was obtained from a human donor with multiple sclerosis.

CDR3 sequence: CASREDGLAYEQYF. CDR3 DNA sequence: TGTGCCAGCAGAGAGGACGGCCTCGCCTACGAGCAGTACTTC. V usage is TRBV12-3 or TRBV12-4 and J usage is TRBJ2-7; no firm D call. The CDR3 is 14 residues long. Trimming stripped 6 bases from V and 2 bases from J, with 14 bases between.

The chain couples TRBV20-1 to TRBJ1-5, with D uncertain. The germline CDR1 and CDR2 sequences are DFQATT and SNEGSKA (reference sequence). V dropped 6 bases and J dropped 5 bases, with 20 bases sitting between them. This CDR3 has 15 amino acids. This CDR3 is CSASQDGVLYQPQHF. DNA of the CDR3: TGCAGTGCCTCCCAGGACGGTGTCCTATATCAGCCCCAGCATTTT.

The gene calls are TRBV30 and TRBJ1-2; TRBD1 aligns across 7 bases. Trimming cost V 4 bases and J 4 bases; bases outside gene matches: 9. The germline CDR1 and CDR2 sequences are GTSNPN and SVGIG (reference sequence). CDR3 length: 14 amino acids. CDR3 in DNA: TGTGCCTGGACACGGGACAGTCACTTCTATGGCTACACCTTC. Translating it yields CAWTRDSHFYGYTF.

This chain connects TRBV25-1 to TRBJ2-7; possible D gene TRBD2, 6 bases. This CDR3 has 14 residues. V dropped 2 bases and J dropped 7 bases, with 15 bases sitting between them. Germline CDR1 is MGHDK and CDR2 is SYGVNS. CDR3 coding DNA: TGTGCCAGCAGTGAAACCTACTGGCGGGGAGAGCAGTACTTC. The encoded protein is CASSETYWRGEQYF.

The chain is built from TRBV20-1 and TRBJ2-1; D remains ambiguous. This CDR3 has 14 residues. V was cut by 1 base and J by 4 bases, with 11 bases left in between. Germline CDR1 is DFQATT and CDR2 is SNEGSKA (reference sequence). The CDR3 spells CSARVGSTYNEQFF. The CDR3 nucleotides are TGCAGTGCTAGAGTTGGCTCAACTTACAATGAGCAGTTCTTC.

The CDR3 DNA reads as TGTGCCAGTAGTATAGTGCCTTATGGCAATCAGCCCCAGCATTTT. As protein: CASSIVPYGNQPQHF. The rearrangement links TRBV19 to TRBJ1-5; D is ambiguous. The V end lost 1 base, the J end lost 2 bases, and 9 bases lay between the germline ends. The germline CDR1 and CDR2 sequences are LNHDA and SQIVND (reference sequence). This CDR3 has 15 amino acids.

The chain combines TRBV7-9 with TRBJ2-2; D is unresolved. The CDR3 is 14 residues long. CDR1 is SEHNR and CDR2 is FQNEAQ in the germline V gene (reference sequence). Trimming took off 1 base at V and 5 bases at J, with 8 bases between the two ends. The CDR3 DNA reads TGTGCCAGCAGCTTAGATCCGGGTACCGGGGAGCTGTTTTTT. Protein: CASSLDPGTGELFF.

This clonotype appeared a few times. The chain employs TRBV25-1 and TRBJ1-4; no definite D call. This CDR3 comprises 14 residues. CDR1 is MGHDK, CDR2 SYGVNS, per germline. V gave up 5 bases and J gave up 3 bases, with 10 bases separating them. CDR3 residues: CASSLQGPNEKLFF. The CDR3 region has the DNA TGTGCCAGCAGTTTACAAGGTCCTAATGAAAAACTGTTTTTT.

The gene calls are TRBV5-1 and TRBJ2-3; unclear D gene. Deletions cut 1 base from V and 2 bases from J, with 8 bases between. The CDR3 is 14 amino acids. From germline, CDR1 is SGHRS and CDR2 YFSETQ. CDR3 amino acids: CASSLLLDTDTQYF. In DNA form, the CDR3 reads TGCGCCAGCAGCTTGTTACTCGACACAGATACGCAGTATTTT.

The chain joins TRBV4-2 to TRBJ1-2, with TRBD1 as a possible D gene (5 bases). The CDR3 spans 16 residues. V was trimmed by 0 bases and J by 4 bases, leaving 15 bases between them. Germline V lookup: CDR1 LGHNA, CDR2 YNFKEQ. The CDR3 is CASSQEERGPFYGYTF. In nucleotides, the CDR3 is TGTGCCAGCAGCCAAGAGGAAAGGGGCCCTTTCTATGGCTACACCTTC.

The chain is built from TRBV5-6 and TRBJ2-1; TRBD2 agrees at 11 bases. Trimming took 4 bases from V and 8 from J; bases not matched to a gene: 17. The CDR3 is 18 residues long. Germline values: CDR1 SGHDT, CDR2 YYEEEE. As DNA, the CDR3 is TGTGCCAGCAGCCCCCGGACAGGGGATGAACTAGCGGGAGATGAGCAGTTCTTC. This sequence encodes CASSPRTGDELAGDEQFF.

V is TRBV7-9 and J is TRBJ2-1, with TRBD2 matching over 7 bases. The junction had 9 bases not matched to a gene; V was cut back by 10 bases and J by 9 bases. The germline CDR1 and CDR2 sequences are SEHNR and FQNEAQ (reference sequence). The CDR3 runs to 12 residues. The CDR3 DNA sequence: TGTGCCACCCAGGGAGGGGTGGGTGAGCAGTTCTTC. It codes for CATQGGVGEQFF.

V and J are TRBV5-1 and TRBJ2-1, with D uncertain. The CDR3 is 12 amino acids. The germline V gene has CDR1 SGHRS and CDR2 YFSETQ. V was cut by 4 bases and J by 7 bases, with 9 bases left in between. The CDR3 DNA follows: TGCGCCAGCAGCGCCGCTAGGAATGAGCAGTTCTTC. Its protein is CASSAARNEQFF. The whole variable domain, remainder taken from reference TRBV5-1 and TRBJ2-1, is KAGVTQTPRYLIKTRGQQVTLSCSPISGHRSVSWYQQTPGQGLQFLFEYFSETQRNKGNFPGRFSGRQFSNSRSEMNVSTLELGDSALYLCASSAARNEQFFGPGTRLTVL.

This chain joins TRBV7-6 and TRBJ2-7; 11 bases are shared with TRBD2. Trimming cost V 6 bases and J 4 bases; bases outside gene matches: 5. CDR1 is SGHVS, CDR2 FNYEAQ, per germline. The CDR3 covers 14 residues. The CDR3 region has the DNA TGTGCCAGCAGTCTCACTAGCGGGAGTTACGAGCAGTACTTC. Protein product: CASSLTSGSYEQYF. The full variable domain, with the rest looked up from reference TRBV7-6 and TRBJ2-7, is GAGVSQSPRYKVTKRGQDVALRCDPISGHVSLYWYRQALGQGPEFLTYFNYEAQQDKSGLPNDRFSAERPEGSISTLTIQRTEQRDSAMYRCASSLTSGSYEQYFGPGTRLTVT.

V is TRBV6-5 and J is TRBJ1-2; D unresolved. Trimming pared 0 bases from V and 8 bases from J, leaving 7 bases between. Germline V gene sequence: CDR1 MNHEY, CDR2 SVGAGI. The CDR3 extends over 12 amino acids. CDR3 nucleotides: TGTGCCAGCAGTTACTCGATGGGCGGCTACACCTTC. Translating gives CASSYSMGGYTF.

The V gene is TRBV28, the J gene TRBJ1-4, with D uncertain. Germline lookup yields CDR1 MDHEN and CDR2 SYDVKM. V lost 1 base and J 7 bases, leaving 13 bases between the germline ends. The CDR3 consists of 15 residues. The CDR3 DNA sequence: TGTGCCAGCAGTTTATCGGACGTTAGGGCTGAAAAACTGTTTTTT. Encoded protein: CASSLSDVRAEKLFF.

The gene calls are TRBV4-1 and TRBJ2-2, with D possibly matching TRBD2 (5 bases). The CDR3 extends over 14 amino acids. V lost 1 base and J lost 4, with 7 bases in between. Germline values: CDR1 MGHRA, CDR2 YSYEKL. CDR3 sequence reads: CASSQGLATGELFF. The CDR3 coding sequence is TGCGCCAGCAGCCAAGGCCTAGCCACCGGGGAGCTGTTTTTT.

This chain links TRBV25-1 with TRBJ1-1, with D unresolved. The CDR3 totals 15 residues. Per germline, CDR1 MGHDK and CDR2 SYGVNS. Trimming took 4 bases from V and 1 from J, leaving 13 bases between them. The CDR3 loop is CASSVGLLTNTEAFF. In nucleotides, the CDR3 is TGTGCCAGCAGTGTCGGGCTCCTTACGAACACTGAAGCTTTCTTT.

The chain has TRBV19 and TRBJ2-1; D tentatively reads TRBD1 or TRBD2 (5 bases each). With 4 bases removed from V and 2 bases from J, the gap between germline ends came to 9 bases. Germline loops: CDR1 LNHDA, CDR2 SQIVND (reference sequence). The CDR3 consists of 14 residues. The CDR3 region has the DNA TGTGCCAGTAGTAGTTGGGGACCCTACAATGAGCAGTTCTTC. Translated, it gives CASSSWGPYNEQFF.

The DNA of the CDR3 is TGTGCCAGCAGTTTGGGACAGGAATCCTACGAGCAGTACTTC. Protein: CASSLGQESYEQYF. The gene calls are TRBV6-5 and TRBJ2-7; 8 bases map to TRBD1. The CDR3 is 14 amino acids. V dropped 4 bases and J dropped 1; count of bases not matched to a gene: 3. CDR1 and CDR2 (germline): MNHEY, SVGAGI.

CDR3 protein: CASYGGGSYEQYF. DNA of the CDR3: TGTGCCAGCTACGGGGGAGGGTCCTACGAGCAGTACTTC. The chain uses TRBV7-9 and TRBJ2-7, with 7 bases fitting TRBD2. The CDR3 covers 13 residues. V shed 8 bases, J shed 1 base, and the junction held 5 bases outside the gene matches. Germline CDR1 reads SEHNR; CDR2 reads FQNEAQ (reference sequence).

This CDR3 reads CASSLSVDLAGGYEQYF. For the CDR3, the DNA is TGTGCCAGCAGTTTATCCGTCGACCTAGCGGGAGGTTACGAGCAGTACTTC. This sequence joins TRBV28 and TRBJ2-7; the match to TRBD2 covers 11 bases. The CDR3 extends over 17 amino acids. Germline CDR1 is MDHEN and CDR2 is SYDVKM. V trimming: 1 base; J trimming: 4 bases; junction bases outside the gene matches: 9.